This T cell receptor (beta chain) was observed in a study of Ad26.COV2.S vaccination and SARS-CoV-2 variants. Study at large: Ad26.COV2.S was injected intramuscularly once or twice, 56 days apart.

V was cut by 9 bases and J by 0 bases, with 14 bases left in between. Per the germline V gene, CDR1 is SGDLS and CDR2 is YYNGEE. The CDR3 runs 14 residues. The treatment is: some 19 received Ad26.COV2.S at low or high dose, single or two shots; 5 received placebo; per-sample allocation not given. Collection of samples fell on day 63 after the first vaccine or placebo injection. The data were produced by immunoSEQ multiplex PCR, yet TCRdb's version contains in-frame clones alone and is incomplete. The sample includes about 350,000 clones, around 83% of them seen just once. This receptor was obtained from a person aged 18-65 years who received the Ad26.COV2.S COVID-19 vaccine or a placebo. Sequencing was performed on peripheral blood, taken in a trial of Ad26.COV2.S vaccine versus placebo. This chain links TRBV9 with TRBJ2-3; D remains unclear. CDR3 in amino acids: CATTDLASTDTQYF. The DNA of the CDR3 is TGTGCCACCACAGACTTGGCAAGCACAGATACGCAGTATTTT. The whole variable domain, filled in from reference TRBV9 and TRBJ2-3, reads DSGVTQTPKHLITATGQRVTLRCSPRSGDLSVYWYQQSLDQGLQFLIQYYNGEERAKGNILERFSAQQFPDLHSELNLSSLELGDSALYFCATTDLASTDTQYFGPGTRLTVL.